The sequence of this TCR beta chain was determined in a study of somatic mutations in cytotoxic T cells in rheumatoid arthritis. Sequenced by immunoSEQ multiplex PCR; TCRdb stores in-frame clones only, minus some. The sample has around 12,000 clones; approximately 80% are singletons. The CDR3 spans 16 residues. Germline trimming cut 4 bases from V and 0 bases from J; bases unmatched to any gene: 7. The V gene's germline CDR1 is SGHAT and CDR2 FQNNGV. About this clone: The antigen is not known.

Positive magnetic bead selection separated CD4+ and CD8+ cells, and flow cytometry confirmed purity. Broader study findings: A largest CD8+ clone above 20% of CD8+ cells occurred in about an eighth of the roughly 60 patients. The authors did not adjust the slight TRBV07 underrepresentation in rheumatoid arthritis patients for multiple comparisons.

Material for sequencing was CD8+ T cells sorted from blood. The sequence derives from a man aged 45-65 years in good health. This chain joins TRBV11-2 and TRBJ1-1; TRBD1 matches 8 bases. The CDR3 here is CASSSGQGVVNTEAFF. CDR3 nucleotide sequence: TGTGCCAGCAGCTCAGGACAGGGCGTGGTGAACACTGAAGCTTTCTTT.